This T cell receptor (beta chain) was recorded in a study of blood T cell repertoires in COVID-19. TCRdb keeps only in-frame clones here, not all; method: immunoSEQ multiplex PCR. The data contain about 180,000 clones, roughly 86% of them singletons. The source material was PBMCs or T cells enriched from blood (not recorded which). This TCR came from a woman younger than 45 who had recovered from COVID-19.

DNA of the CDR3: TGCAGCGTGCAGGCGGTGACGGAGGTCGGCGAGCAGTACTTC. Its protein is CSVQAVTEVGEQYF. V usage is TRBV29-1 and J usage is TRBJ2-7; tentatively, D is TRBD2 (5 bases). CDR1 SQVTM and CDR2 ANQGSEA come from the germline V gene. The CDR3 is 14 residues long. V lost 6 bases and J 6 bases, leaving 21 bases between the germline ends.